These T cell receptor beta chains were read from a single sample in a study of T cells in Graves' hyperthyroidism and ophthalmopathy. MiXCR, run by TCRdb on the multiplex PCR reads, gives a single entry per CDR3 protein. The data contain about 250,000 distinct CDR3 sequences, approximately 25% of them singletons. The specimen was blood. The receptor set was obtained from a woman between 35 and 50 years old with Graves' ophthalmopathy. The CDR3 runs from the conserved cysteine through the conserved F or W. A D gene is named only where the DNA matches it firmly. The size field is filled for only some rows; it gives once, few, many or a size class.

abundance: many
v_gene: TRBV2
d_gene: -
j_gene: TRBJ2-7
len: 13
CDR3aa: CASSGNGGLEQYF
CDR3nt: TGTGCCAGCAGTGGGAATGGGGGATTGGAGCAGTACTTC

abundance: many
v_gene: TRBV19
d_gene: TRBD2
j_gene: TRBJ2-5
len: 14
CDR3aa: CASSHREGQETQYF
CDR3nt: TGTGCCAGTAGTCATCGGGAGGGGCAAGAGACCCAGTACTTC

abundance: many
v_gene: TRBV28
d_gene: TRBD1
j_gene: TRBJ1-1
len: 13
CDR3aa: CASSLGQVTEAFF
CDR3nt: TGTGCCAGCAGTCTGGGACAGGTCACTGAAGCTTTCTTT

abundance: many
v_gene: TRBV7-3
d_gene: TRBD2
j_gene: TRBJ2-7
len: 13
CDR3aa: CARIAGAEDEQYF
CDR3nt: TGTGCCAGAATAGCGGGAGCGGAGGACGAGCAGTACTTC

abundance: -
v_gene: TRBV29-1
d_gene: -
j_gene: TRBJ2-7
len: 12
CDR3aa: CSVEVREYEQYF
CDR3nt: TGCAGCGTGGAAGTACGGGAGTACGAGCAGTACTTC

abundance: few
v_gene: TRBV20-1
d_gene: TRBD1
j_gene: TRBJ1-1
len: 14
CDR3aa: CSARDTRTGGLAFF
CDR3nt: TGCAGTGCTAGAGACACCCGTACAGGGGGGCTAGCTTTCTTT

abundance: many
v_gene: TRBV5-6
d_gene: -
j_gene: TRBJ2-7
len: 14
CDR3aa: CASSLGRAAYEQYF
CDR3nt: TGTGCCAGCAGCTTGGGCAGGGCGGCCTACGAGCAGTACTTC

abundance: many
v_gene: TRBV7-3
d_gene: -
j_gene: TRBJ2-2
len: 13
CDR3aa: CASSLTNTGELFF
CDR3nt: TGTGCCAGCAGTTTAACGAACACCGGGGAGCTGTTTTTT

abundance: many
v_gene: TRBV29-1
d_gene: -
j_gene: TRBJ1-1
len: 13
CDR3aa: CSVIGVMNTEAFF
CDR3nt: TGCAGCGTTATAGGGGTAATGAACACTGAAGCTTTCTTT

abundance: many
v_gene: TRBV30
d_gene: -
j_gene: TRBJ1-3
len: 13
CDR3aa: CAWSTWSGNTIYF
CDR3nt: TGTGCCTGGAGTACTTGGTCTGGAAACACCATATATTTT

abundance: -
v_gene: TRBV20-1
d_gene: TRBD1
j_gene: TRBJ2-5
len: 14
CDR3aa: CSALTGQDLETQYF
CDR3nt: TGCAGTGCCCTGACTGGACAGGACTTAGAGACCCAGTACTTC

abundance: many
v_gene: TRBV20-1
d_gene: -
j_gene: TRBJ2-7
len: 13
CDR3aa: CSALPDSTYEQYF
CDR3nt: TGCAGTGCTCTACCGGACAGCACCTACGAGCAGTACTTC

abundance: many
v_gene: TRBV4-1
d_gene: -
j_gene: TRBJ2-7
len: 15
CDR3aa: CASSQEPGAFYEQYF
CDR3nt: TGCGCCAGCAGCCAAGAACCGGGGGCTTTTTACGAGCAGTACTTC

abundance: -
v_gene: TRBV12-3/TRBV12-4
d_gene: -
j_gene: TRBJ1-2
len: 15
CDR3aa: CASSPQGGTKYGYTF
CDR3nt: TGTGCCAGCAGTCCACAAGGAGGGACAAAATATGGCTACACCTTC

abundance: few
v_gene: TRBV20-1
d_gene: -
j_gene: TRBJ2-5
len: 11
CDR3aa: CSAMVKETQYF
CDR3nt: TGCAGTGCTATGGTGAAGGAGACCCAGTACTTC

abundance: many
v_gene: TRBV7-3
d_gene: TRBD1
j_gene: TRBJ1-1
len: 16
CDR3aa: CASSLGQGDRSTEAFF
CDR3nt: TGTGCCAGCAGCTTAGGCCAGGGGGATCGGAGCACTGAAGCTTTCTTT

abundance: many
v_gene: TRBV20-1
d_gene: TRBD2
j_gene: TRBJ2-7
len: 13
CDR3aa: CSASTSSGRYAYF
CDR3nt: TGCAGTGCTAGCACGTCTAGCGGGAGGTATGCGTACTTC

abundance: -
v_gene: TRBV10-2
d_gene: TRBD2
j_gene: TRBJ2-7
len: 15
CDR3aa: CASSPTSGRAREQYF
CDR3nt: TGCGCCAGCAGTCCGACTAGCGGGAGGGCGAGGGAGCAGTACTTC

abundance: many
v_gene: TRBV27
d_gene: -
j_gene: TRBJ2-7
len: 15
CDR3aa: CASSGRDGVLYEQYF
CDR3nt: TGTGCCAGCAGTGGCCGGGACGGGGTTCTTTACGAGCAGTACTTC

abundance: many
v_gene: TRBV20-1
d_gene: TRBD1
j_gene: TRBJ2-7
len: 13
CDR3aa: CSALGQYSNEQYF
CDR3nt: TGCAGTGCCCTGGGACAGTATAGTAACGAGCAGTACTTC

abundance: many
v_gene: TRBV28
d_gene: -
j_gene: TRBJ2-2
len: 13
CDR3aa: CASSLLATGELFF
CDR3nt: TGTGCCAGCAGTTTATTGGCTACTGGGGAGCTGTTTTTT

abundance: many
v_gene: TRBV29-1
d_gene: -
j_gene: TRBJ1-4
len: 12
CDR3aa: CSVGAGGEKLFF
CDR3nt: TGCAGCGTTGGAGCGGGGGGAGAAAAACTGTTTTTT

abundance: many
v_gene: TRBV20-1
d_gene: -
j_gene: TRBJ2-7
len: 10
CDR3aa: CSAPIYEQYF
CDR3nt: TGCAGTGCCCCGATCTACGAGCAGTACTTC

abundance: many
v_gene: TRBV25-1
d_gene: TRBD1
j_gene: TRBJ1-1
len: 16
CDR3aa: CAGSESGTGMNTEAFF
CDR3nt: TGTGCCGGCAGTGAATCAGGGACAGGCATGAACACTGAAGCTTTCTTT

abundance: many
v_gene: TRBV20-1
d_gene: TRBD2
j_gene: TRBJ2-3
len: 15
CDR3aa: CSASKLAYGTDTQYF
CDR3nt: TGCAGTGCTAGTAAACTAGCGTACGGCACAGATACGCAGTATTTT

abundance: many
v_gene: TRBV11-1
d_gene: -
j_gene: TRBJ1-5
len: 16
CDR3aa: CASTRPGRAVDQPQHF
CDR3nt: TGTGCCAGCACCAGGCCTGGGAGGGCGGTGGATCAGCCCCAGCATTTT

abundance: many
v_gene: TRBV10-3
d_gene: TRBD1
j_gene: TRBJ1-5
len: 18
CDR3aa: CAISEPPGTGGNNQPQHF
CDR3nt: TGTGCCATCAGTGAGCCGCCCGGGACAGGGGGTAACAATCAGCCCCAGCATTTT

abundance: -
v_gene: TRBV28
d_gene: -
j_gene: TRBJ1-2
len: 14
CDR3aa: CASSHEVRGVGYTF
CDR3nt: TGTGCCAGCAGTCACGAAGTGAGAGGGGTCGGCTACACCTTC

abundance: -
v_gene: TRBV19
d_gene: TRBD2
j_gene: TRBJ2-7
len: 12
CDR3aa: CASSAGGREQYF
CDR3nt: TGTGCCAGCAGCGCGGGAGGGAGGGAGCAGTACTTC

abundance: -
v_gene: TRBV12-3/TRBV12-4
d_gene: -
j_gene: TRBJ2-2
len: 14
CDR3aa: CASQAGTNTGELFF
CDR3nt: TGTGCCAGTCAGGCGGGAACGAACACCGGGGAGCTGTTTTTT

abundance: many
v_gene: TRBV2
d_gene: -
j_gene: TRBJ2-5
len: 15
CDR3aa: CASATTGASQETQYF
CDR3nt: TGTGCCAGTGCGACGACGGGGGCGTCCCAAGAGACCCAGTACTTC

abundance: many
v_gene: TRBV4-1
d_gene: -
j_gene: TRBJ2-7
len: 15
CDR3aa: CASSQGFSNSYEQYF
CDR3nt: TGCGCCAGCAGCCAAGGTTTCAGTAACTCCTACGAGCAGTACTTC

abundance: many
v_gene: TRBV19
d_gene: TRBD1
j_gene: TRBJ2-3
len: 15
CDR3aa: CASRSRGHWTDTQYF
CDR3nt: TGTGCCAGTAGGAGCAGGGGGCATTGGACAGATACGCAGTATTTT

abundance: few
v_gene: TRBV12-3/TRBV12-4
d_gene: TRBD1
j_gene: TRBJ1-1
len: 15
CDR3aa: CASSPGQALNTEAFF
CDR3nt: TGTGCCAGCAGTCCGGGACAGGCCCTGAACACTGAAGCTTTCTTT

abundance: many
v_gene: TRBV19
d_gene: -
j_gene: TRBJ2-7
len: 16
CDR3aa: CASSFFLTGAVYEQYF
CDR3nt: TGTGCCAGTAGCTTTTTTCTAACGGGAGCTGTTTACGAGCAGTACTTC

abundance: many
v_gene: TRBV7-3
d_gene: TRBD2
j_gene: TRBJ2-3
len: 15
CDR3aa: CASSSAGDNTDTQYF
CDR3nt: TGTGCCAGCAGCTCAGCGGGAGACAACACAGATACGCAGTATTTT

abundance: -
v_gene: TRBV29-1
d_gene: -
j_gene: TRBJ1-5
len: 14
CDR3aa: CSVETGSGNQPQHF
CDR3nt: TGCAGCGTTGAAACGGGAAGCGGCAATCAGCCCCAGCATTTT

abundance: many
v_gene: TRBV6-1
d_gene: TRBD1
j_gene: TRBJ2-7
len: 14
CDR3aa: CASRPDRGTYEQYF
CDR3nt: TGTGCCAGCAGGCCGGACAGGGGGACCTACGAGCAGTACTTC

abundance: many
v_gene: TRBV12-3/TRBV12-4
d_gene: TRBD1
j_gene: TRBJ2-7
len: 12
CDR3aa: CASSSQGAQQYF
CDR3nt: TGTGCCAGCAGTTCACAGGGGGCCCAGCAGTACTTC

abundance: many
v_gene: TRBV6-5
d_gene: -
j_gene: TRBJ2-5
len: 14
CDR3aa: CASSTTGLQETQYF
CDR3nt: TGTGCCAGCAGTACGACAGGTCTCCAAGAGACCCAGTACTTC

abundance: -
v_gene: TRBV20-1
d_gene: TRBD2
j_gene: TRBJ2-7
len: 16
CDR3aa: CSASGTSVRAGGEQCF
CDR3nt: TGCAGTGCTAGCGGGACTAGCGTGAGGGCCGGTGGCGAGCAGTGCTTC

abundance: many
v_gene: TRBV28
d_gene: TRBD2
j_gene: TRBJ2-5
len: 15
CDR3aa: CASSESGAGAETQYF
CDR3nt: TGTGCCAGCAGTGAATCAGGAGCGGGAGCCGAGACCCAGTACTTC

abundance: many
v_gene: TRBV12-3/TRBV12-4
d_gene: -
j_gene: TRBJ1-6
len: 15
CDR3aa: CASSLLRQGNSPLHF
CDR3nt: TGTGCCAGCAGTTTGCTTAGGCAGGGGAATTCACCCCTCCACTTT

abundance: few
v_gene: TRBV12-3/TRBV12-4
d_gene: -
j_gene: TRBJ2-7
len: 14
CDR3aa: CASSLSPSAYEQYF
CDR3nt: TGTGCCAGCAGTTTGTCCCCCTCCGCCTACGAGCAGTACTTC